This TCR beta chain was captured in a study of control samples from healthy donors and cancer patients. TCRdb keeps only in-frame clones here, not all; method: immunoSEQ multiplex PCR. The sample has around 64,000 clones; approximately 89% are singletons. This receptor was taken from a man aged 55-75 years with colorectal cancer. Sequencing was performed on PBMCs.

CDR3 amino acids: CASSTRRRGNQPQHF. DNA of the CDR3: TGTGCCAGCTCAACTAGACGGAGGGGGAATCAGCCCCAGCATTTT. The gene calls are TRBV18 and TRBJ1-5, with TRBD1 as a possible D gene (6 bases). Looked up from germline, CDR1 is KGHSH and CDR2 is LQKENI. The CDR3 spans 15 residues. V was clipped by 5 bases and J by 4 bases, with 15 bases between them.